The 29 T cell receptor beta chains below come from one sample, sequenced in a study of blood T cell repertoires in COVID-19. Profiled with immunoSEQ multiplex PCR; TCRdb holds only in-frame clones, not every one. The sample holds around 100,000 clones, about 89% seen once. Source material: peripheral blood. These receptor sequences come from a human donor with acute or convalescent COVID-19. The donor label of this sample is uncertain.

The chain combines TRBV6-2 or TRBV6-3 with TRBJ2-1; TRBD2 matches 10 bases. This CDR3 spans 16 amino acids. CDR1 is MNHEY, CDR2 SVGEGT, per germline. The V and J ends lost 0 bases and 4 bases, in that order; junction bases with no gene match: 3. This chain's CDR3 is CASSYSSGGAYNEQFF. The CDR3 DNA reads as TGTGCCAGCAGTTACTCGAGCGGGGGGGCGTACAATGAGCAGTTCTTC.

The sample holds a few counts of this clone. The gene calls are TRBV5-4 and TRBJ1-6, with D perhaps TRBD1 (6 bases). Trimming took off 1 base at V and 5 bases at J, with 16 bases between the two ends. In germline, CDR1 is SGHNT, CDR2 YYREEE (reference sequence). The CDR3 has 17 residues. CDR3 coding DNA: TGTGCCAGCAGCTTGAAAGCAGTCAGGGGAGATAATTCACCCCTCCACTTT. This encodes CASSLKAVRGDNSPLHF.

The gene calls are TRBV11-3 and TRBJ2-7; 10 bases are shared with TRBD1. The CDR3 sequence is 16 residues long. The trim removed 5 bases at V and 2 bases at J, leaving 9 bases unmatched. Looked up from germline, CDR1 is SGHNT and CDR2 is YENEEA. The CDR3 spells CASSPTDRGPAYEQYF. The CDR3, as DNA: TGTGCCAGCAGCCCTACCGACAGGGGGCCCGCCTACGAGCAGTACTTC.

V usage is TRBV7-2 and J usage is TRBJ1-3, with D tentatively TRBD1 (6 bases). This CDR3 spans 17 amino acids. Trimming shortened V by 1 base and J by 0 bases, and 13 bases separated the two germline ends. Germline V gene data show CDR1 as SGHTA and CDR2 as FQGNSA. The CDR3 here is CASSLGGQGISGNTIYF. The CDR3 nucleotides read TGTGCCAGCAGCTTAGGGGGCCAGGGGATCTCTGGAAACACCATATATTTT.

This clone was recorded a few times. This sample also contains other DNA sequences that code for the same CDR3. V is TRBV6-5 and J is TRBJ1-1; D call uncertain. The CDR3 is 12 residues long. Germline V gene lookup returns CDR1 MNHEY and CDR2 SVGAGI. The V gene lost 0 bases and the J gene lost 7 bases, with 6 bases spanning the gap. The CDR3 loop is CASSYSTGEAFF. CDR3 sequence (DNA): TGTGCCAGCAGTTACTCGACGGGTGAAGCTTTCTTT.

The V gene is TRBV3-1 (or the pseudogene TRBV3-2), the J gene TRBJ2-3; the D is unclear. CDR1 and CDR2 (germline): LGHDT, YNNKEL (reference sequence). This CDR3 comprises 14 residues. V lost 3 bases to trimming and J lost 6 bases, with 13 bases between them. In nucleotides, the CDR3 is TGTGCCAGCAGCCAGGGCCCAGGTAAGGATACGCAGTATTTT. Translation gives CASSQGPGKDTQYF.

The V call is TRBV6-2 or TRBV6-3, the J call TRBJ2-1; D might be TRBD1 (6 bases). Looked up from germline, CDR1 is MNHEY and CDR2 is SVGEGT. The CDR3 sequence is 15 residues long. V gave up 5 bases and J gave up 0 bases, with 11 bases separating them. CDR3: CASSRGWVSYNEQFF. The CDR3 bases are TGTGCCAGCAGTAGGGGGTGGGTCTCCTACAATGAGCAGTTCTTC.

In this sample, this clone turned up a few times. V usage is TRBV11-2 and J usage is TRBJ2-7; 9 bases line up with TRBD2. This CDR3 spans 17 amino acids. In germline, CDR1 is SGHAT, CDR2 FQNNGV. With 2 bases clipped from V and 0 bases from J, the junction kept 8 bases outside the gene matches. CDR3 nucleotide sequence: TGTGCCAGCAGCTTAAAAGCGGGGGGCTTTAGCTCCTACGAGCAGTACTTC. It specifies CASSLKAGGFSSYEQYF. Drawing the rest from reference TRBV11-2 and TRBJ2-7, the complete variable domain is EAGVAQSPRYKIIEKRQSVAFWCNPISGHATLYWYQQILGQGPKLLIQFQNNGVVDDSQLPKDRFSAERLKGVDSTLKIQPAKLEDSAVYLCASSLKAGGFSSYEQYFGPGTRLTVT.

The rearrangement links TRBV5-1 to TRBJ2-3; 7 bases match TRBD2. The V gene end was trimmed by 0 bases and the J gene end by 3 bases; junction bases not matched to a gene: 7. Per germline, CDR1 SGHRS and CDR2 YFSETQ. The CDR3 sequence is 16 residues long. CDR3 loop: CASSLVASGLTDTQYF. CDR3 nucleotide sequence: TGCGCCAGCAGCTTGGTCGCTAGCGGCCTAACAGATACGCAGTATTTT.

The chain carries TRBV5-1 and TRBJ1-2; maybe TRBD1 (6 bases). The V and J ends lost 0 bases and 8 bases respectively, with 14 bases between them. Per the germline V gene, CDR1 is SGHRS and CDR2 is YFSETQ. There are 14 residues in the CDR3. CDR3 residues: CASSLGGPGEGYTF. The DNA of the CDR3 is TGCGCCAGCAGCTTGGGGGGGCCCGGAGAAGGCTACACCTTC.

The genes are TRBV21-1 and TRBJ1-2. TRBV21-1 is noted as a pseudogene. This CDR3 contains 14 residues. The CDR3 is CASSKGRGSYGYTF. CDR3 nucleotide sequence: TGTGCCAGCAGCAAAGGGCGGGGCAGCTATGGCTACACCTTC.

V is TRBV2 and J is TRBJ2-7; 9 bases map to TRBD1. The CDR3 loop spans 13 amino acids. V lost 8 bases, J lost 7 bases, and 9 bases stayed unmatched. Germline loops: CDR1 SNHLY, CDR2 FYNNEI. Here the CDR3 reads CASGRDRVTEQYF. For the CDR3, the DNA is TGTGCCAGCGGAAGGGACAGGGTTACTGAGCAGTACTTC.

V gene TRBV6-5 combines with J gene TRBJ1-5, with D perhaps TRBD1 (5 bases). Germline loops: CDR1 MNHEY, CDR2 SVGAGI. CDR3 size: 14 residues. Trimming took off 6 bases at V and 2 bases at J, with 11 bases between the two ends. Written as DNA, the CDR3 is TGTGCCAGCAGACCCGGGGGGGGCAATCAGCCCCAGCATTTT. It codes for CASRPGGGNQPQHF.

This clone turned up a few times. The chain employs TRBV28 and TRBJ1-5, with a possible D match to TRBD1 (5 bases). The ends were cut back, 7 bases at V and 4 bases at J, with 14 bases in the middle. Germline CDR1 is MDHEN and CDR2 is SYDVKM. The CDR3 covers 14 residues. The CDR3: CASTRDRSNQPQHF. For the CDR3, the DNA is TGTGCCAGCACCCGTGACAGAAGTAATCAGCCCCAGCATTTT. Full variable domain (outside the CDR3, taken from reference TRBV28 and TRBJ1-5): DVKVTQSSRYLVKRTGEKVFLECVQDMDHENMFWYRQDPGLGLRLIYFSYDVKMKEKGDIPEGYSVSREKKERFSLILESASTNQTSMYLCASTRDRSNQPQHFGDGTRLSIL.

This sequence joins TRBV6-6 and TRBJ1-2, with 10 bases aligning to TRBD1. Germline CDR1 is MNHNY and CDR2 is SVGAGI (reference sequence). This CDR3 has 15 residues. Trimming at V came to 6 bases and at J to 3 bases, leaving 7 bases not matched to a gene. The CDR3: CASSYPGQGYYGYTF. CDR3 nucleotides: TGTGCCAGCAGCTACCCGGGACAGGGGTACTATGGCTACACCTTC.

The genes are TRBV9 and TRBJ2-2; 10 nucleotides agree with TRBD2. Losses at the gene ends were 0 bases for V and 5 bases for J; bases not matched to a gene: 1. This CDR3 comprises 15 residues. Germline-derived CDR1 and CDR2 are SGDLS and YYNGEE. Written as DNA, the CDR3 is TGTGCCAGCAGCGTAGGGACTAGCGGAACCGGGGAGCTGTTTTTT. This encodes CASSVGTSGTGELFF.

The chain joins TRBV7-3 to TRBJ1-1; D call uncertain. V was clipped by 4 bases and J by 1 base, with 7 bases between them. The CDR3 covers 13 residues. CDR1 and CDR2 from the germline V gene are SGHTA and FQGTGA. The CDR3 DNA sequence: TGTGCCAGCAGCTCGAAGCGGAACACTGAAGCTTTCTTT. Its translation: CASSSKRNTEAFF.

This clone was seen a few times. For the CDR3, the DNA is TGTGCCAGTGAGAGAAACACCATATATTTT. This sequence encodes CASERNTIYF. The chain has TRBV19 and TRBJ1-3; D uncertain. The CDR3 runs 10 residues. Trimming cost V 8 bases and J 5 bases, with 4 bases left between them. Germline CDR1 reads LNHDA; CDR2 reads SQIVND (reference sequence).

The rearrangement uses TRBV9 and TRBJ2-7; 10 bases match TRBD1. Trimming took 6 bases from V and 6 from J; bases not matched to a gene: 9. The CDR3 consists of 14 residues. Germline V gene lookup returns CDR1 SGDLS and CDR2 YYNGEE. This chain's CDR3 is CASNSRGQGREQYF. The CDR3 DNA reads TGTGCCAGCAACTCAAGGGGACAGGGGCGCGAGCAGTACTTC.

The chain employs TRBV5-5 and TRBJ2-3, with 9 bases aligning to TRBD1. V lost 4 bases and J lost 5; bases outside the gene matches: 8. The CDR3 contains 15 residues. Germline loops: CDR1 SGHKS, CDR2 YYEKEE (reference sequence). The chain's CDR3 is CASSPNRGRGDTQYF. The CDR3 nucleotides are TGTGCCAGCAGCCCCAACAGGGGGCGCGGAGATACGCAGTATTTT.

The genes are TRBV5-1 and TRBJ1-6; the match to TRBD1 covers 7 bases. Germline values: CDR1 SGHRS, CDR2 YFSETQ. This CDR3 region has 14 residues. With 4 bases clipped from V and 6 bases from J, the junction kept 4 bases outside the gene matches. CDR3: CASSPGQANSPLHF. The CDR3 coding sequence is TGCGCCAGCAGCCCCGGACAGGCTAATTCACCCCTCCACTTT. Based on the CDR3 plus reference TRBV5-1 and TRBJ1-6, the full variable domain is KAGVTQTPRYLIKTRGQQVTLSCSPISGHRSVSWYQQTPGQGLQFLFEYFSETQRNKGNFPGRFSGRQFSNSRSEMNVSTLELGDSALYLCASSPGQANSPLHFGNGTRLTVT.

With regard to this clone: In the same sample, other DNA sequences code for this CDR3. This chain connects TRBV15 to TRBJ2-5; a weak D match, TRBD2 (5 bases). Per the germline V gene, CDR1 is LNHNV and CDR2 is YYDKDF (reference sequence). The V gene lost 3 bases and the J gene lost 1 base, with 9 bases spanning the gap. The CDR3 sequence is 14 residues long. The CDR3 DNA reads TGTGCCACCAGCAGGGACCGGGGCCAAGAGACCCAGTACTTC. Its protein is CATSRDRGQETQYF.

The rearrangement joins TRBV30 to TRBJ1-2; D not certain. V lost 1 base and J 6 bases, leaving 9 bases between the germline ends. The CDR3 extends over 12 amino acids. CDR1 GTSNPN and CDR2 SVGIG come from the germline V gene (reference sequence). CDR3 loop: CAWSGGVDGYTF. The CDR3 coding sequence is TGTGCCTGGAGTGGCGGGGTTGATGGCTACACCTTC.

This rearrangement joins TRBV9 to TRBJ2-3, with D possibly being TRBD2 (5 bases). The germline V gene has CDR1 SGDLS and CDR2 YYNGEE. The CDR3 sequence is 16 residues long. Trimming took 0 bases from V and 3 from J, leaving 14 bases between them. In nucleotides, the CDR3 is TGTGCCAGCAGCGTAGAGGTAGGCGCGGGTACAGATACGCAGTATTTT. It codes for CASSVEVGAGTDTQYF.

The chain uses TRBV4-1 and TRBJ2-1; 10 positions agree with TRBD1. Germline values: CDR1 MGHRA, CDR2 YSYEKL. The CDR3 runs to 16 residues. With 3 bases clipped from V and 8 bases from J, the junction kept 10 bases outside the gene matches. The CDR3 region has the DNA TGCGCCAGCAGCCAGGCGGGACAGGGGAAGGGTGATGAGCAGTTCTTC. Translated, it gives CASSQAGQGKGDEQFF.

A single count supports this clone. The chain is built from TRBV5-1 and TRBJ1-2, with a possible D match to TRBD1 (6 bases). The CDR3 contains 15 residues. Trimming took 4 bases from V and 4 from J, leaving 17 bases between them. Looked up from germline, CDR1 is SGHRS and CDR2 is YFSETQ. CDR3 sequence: CASSVGTSFGYGYTF. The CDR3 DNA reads TGCGCCAGCAGCGTCGGGACATCTTTCGGCTATGGCTACACCTTC.

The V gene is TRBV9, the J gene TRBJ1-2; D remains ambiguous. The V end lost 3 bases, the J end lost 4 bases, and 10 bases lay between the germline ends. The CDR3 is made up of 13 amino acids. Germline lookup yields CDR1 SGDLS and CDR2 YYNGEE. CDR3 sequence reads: CASSGGSLYGYTF. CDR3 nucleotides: TGTGCCAGCAGCGGAGGCAGCCTCTATGGCTACACCTTC.

The CDR3 reads CASSFHPGPRGGAGELFF. CDR3 nucleotide sequence: TGTGCCAGCAGCTTCCACCCGGGCCCCCGGGGGGGGGCCGGGGAGCTGTTTTTT. The rearrangement joins TRBV7-8 to TRBJ2-2; 8 nucleotides align to TRBD2. J was trimmed by 6 bases and V by 3 bases; bases with no gene match: 15. CDR1 and CDR2 (germline): SGHVS, FQNEAQ. CDR3 length: 18 amino acids.

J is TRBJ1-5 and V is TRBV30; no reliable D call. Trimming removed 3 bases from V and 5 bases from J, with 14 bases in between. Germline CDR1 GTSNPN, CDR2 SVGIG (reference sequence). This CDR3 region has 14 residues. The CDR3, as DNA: TGTGCCTGGAGCTCGAGTCAAACCTATCAGCCCCAGCATTTT. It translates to CAWSSSQTYQPQHF.